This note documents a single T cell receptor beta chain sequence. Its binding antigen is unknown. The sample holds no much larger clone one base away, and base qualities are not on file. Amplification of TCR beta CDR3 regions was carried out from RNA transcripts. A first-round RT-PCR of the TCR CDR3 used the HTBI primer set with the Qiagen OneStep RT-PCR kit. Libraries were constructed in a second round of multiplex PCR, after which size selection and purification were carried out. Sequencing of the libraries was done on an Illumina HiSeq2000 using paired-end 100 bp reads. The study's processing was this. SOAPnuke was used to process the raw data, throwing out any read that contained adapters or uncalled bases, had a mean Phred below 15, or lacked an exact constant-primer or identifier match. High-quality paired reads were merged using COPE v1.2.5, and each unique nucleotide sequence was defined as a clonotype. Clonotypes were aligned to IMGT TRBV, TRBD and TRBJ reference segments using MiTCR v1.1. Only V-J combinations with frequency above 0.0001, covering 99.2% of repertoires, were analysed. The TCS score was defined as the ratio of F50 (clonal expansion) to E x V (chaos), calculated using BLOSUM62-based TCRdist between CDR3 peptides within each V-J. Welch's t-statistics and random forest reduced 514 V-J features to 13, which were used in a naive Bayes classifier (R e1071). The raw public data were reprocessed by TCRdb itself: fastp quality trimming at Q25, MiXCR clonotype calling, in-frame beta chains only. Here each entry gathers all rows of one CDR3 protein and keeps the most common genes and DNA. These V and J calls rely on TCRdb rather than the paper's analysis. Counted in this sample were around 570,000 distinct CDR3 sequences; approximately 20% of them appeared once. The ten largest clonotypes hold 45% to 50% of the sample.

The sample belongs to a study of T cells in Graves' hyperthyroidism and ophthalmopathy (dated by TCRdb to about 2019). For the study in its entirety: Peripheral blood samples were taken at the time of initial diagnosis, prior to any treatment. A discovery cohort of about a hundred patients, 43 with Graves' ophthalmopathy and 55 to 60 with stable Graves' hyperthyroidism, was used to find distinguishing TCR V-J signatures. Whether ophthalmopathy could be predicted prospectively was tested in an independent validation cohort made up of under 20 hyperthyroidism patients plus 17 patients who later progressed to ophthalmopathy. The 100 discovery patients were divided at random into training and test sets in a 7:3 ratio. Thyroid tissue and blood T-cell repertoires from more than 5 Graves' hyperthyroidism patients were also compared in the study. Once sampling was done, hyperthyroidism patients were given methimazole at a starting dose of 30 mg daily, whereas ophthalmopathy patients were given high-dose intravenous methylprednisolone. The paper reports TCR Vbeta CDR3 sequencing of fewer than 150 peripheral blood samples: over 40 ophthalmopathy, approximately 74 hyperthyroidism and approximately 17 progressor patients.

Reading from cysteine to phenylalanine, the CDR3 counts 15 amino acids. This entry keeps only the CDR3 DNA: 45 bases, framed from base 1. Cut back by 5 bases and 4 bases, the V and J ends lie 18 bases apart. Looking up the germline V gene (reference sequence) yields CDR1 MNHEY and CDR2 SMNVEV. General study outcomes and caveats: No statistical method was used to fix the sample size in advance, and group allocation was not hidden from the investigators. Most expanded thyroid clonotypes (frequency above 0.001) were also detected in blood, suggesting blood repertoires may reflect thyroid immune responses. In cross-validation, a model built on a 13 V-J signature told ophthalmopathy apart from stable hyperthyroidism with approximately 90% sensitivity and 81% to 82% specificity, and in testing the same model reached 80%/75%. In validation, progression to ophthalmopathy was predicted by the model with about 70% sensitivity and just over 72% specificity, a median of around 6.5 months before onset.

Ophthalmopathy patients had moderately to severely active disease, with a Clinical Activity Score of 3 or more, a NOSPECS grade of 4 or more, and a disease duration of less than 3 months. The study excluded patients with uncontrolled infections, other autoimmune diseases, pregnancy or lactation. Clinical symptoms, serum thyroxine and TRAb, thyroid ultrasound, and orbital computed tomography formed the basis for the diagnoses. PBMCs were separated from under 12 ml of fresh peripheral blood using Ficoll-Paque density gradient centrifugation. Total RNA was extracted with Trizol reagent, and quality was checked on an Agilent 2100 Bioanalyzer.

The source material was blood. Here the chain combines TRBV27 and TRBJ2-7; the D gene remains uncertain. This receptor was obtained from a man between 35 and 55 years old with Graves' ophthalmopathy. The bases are TGTGCCAGCAGTCTACGCGCGGCGCTCTTATACGAGCAGTACTTC. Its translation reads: CASSLRAALLYEQYF.